The present T cell receptor (beta chain) was sequenced within a study of CD8 T cells in Susac syndrome. An amount of RNA that ranged from roughly 0.45 to 1 ug was reverse transcribed with random hexamers. TCRdb reprocessed the immunoSEQ multiplex PCR reads with MiXCR, giving one entry per CDR3 protein. Of some 200,000 distinct CDR3 sequences listed, over 75% were seen once; the top ten hold around 0.1%. Looked up from germline, CDR1 is LGHNA and CDR2 is YNFKEQ. The CDR3 spans 15 residues. V shed 0 bases and J 6 bases; nucleotides not matched to a gene: 6. The sequenced sample consisted of CD4+ T cells from PBMCs. The rearrangement links TRBV4-2 to TRBJ2-7; 9 positions agree with TRBD2. The receptor's source is a human donor with Susac syndrome. In DNA form, the CDR3 reads TGTGCCAGCAGCCAAGATTTAGCGGGAGCCCGCGAGCAGTACTTC. Amino acid sequence: CASSQDLAGAREQYF.